The sequence of this TCR beta chain was determined in a study of Graves' ophthalmopathy and Graves' hyperthyroidism. Serum thyroxine and TRAb, along with clinical symptoms, thyroid ultrasound and orbital computed tomography, were what diagnosis relied on. The length of the CDR3 is 15 residues. Germline lookup yields CDR1 SGDLS and CDR2 YYNGEE. V shed 6 bases and J shed 0 bases, with 10 bases lying between them. Study-level points and caveats: Most thyroid clonotypes with frequency above 0.001 were detected in blood too.

Only a few counts were recorded for this clonotype. The antigen is unknown. RNA transcripts were the source from which TCR beta CDR3 regions were amplified. HTBI-primed RT-PCR formed the first round, and a multiplex PCR formed the second. TCRdb recomputed calls from the multiplex PCR reads with MiXCR, one row per CDR3 protein. The sample lists approximately 700,000 distinct CDR3 sequences, 40% occurring once. This TCR was sampled from an adult man with Graves' ophthalmopathy. Sequenced input: peripheral blood. This chain joins TRBV9 and TRBJ2-6; D is possibly TRBD2 (5 bases). Here the CDR3 DNA reads TGTGCCAGCACCTCGGGGATCTCTGGGGCCAACGTCCTGACTTTC. Translation: CASTSGISGANVLTF.